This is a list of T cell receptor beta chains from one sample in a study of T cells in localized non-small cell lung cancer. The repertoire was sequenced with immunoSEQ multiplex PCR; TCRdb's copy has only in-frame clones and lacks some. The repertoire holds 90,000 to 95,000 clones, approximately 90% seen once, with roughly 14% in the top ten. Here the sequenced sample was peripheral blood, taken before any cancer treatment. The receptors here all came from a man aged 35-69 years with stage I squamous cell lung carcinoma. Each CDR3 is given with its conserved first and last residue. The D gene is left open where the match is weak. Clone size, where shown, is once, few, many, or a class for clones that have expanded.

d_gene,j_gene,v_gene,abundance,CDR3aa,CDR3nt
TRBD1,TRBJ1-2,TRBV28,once,CASSLVDRTDGYTF,TGTGCCAGCAGTTTAGTGGACAGGACCGATGGCTACACCTTC
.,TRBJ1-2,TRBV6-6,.,CASSYLEPLYGYTF,TGTGCCAGCAGTTACTTGGAACCGCTCTATGGCTACACCTTC
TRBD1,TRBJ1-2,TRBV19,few,CASSIDNEGTGGDGYTF,TGTGCCAGTAGTATAGATAATGAGGGGACAGGTGGAGATGGCTACACCTTC
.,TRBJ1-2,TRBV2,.,CASKGAVLNYGYTF,TGTGCCAGCAAAGGGGCCGTACTCAACTATGGCTACACCTTC
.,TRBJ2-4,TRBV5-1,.,CASSLVLVKVAKNIQYF,TGCGCCAGCAGCTTAGTTCTGGTAAAAGTAGCCAAAAACATTCAGTACTTC
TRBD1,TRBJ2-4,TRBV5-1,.,CASSWDRGYGDIQYF,TGCGCCAGCAGTTGGGACAGGGGGTATGGGGACATTCAGTACTTC
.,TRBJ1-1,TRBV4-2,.,CASSQDPNRRGTSGFEAFF,TGTGCCAGCAGCCAAGATCCTAACAGGAGGGGTACCTCGGGTTTTGAAGCTTTCTTT
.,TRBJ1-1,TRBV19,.,CASSTTRERPNTEAFF,TGTGCCAGTAGTACGACTAGGGAGAGGCCGAATACTGAAGCTTTCTTT
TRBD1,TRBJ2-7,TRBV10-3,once,CAIRGQGQLNEQYF,TGTGCCATCAGGGGACAGGGGCAGTTGAACGAGCAGTACTTC
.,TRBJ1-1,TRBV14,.,CASSQESGRTLMNTEAFF,TGTGCCAGCAGCCAAGAGTCAGGACGGACCCTCATGAACACTGAAGCTTTCTTT
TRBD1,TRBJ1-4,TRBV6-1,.,CASSDPGGANEKLFF,TGTGCCAGCAGTGACCCAGGGGGCGCTAATGAAAAACTGTTTTTT
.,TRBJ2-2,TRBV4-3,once,CASSQGRLLATNTGELFF,TGCGCCAGCAGCCAAGGGAGGTTACTCGCGACGAACACCGGGGAGCTGTTTTTT
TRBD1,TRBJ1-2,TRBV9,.,CASSAPGTDYGYTF,TGTGCCAGCAGCGCGCCGGGGACAGACTATGGCTACACCTTC
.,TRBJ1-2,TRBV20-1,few,CSATNGYTF,TGCAGTGCTACCAATGGCTACACCTTC
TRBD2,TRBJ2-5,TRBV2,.,CASGGLAGALGTQYF,TGTGCCAGCGGAGGACTAGCGGGGGCACTAGGGACCCAGTACTTC
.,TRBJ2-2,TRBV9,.,CASSPNPGTGELFF,TGTGCCAGCAGCCCAAACCCGGGGACCGGGGAGCTGTTTTTT
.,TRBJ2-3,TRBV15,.,CATSHFRADTQYF,TGTGCCACCAGCCACTTTCGGGCAGATACGCAGTATTTT
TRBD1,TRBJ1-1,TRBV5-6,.,CASSRRQGEAFF,TGTGCCAGCAGCCGTCGACAGGGTGAAGCTTTCTTT
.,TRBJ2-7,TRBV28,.,CASSLDGGPYEQYF,TGTGCCAGCAGCTTAGACGGGGGGCCCTACGAGCAGTACTTC
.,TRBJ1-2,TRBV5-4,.,CASSLEGAYGYTF,TGTGCCAGCAGCTTGGAGGGCGCCTATGGCTACACCTTC
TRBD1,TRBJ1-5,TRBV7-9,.,CASSPADRDNQPQHF,TGTGCCAGCAGCCCCGCGGACAGGGACAATCAGCCCCAGCATTTT
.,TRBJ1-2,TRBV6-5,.,CASSYSYTSTSGYTF,TGTGCCAGCAGTTACTCTTATACATCAACGAGTGGCTACACCTTC
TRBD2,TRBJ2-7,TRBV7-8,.,CASSLNRGLATIRLNFYEQYF,TGTGCCAGCAGCTTAAATCGGGGACTAGCGACAATCCGTTTAAACTTCTACGAGCAGTACTTC
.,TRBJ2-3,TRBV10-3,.,CAIKIAPGPTDTQYF,TGTGCCATCAAGATAGCTCCGGGCCCCACAGATACGCAGTATTTT
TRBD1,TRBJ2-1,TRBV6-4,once,CASSDGQGFRNEQFF,TGTGCCAGCAGTGACGGACAGGGGTTTAGGAATGAGCAGTTCTTC
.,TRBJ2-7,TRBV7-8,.,CASSLTPGGSYEQYF,TGTGCCAGCAGCTTAACCCCCGGGGGCTCCTACGAGCAGTACTTC
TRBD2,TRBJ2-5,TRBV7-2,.,CATKLAGGLKETQYF,TGTGCCACCAAACTAGCGGGGGGATTAAAAGAGACCCAGTACTTC
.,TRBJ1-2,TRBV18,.,CASSPPGRGSGYTF,TGTGCCAGCTCACCACCAGGGCGGGGTAGTGGCTACACCTTC
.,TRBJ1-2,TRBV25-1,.,CASSATEAYGYTF,TGTGCCAGCAGTGCGACAGAGGCGTATGGCTACACCTTC
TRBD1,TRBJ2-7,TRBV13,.,CASSSRRKRQGEQYF,TGTGCCAGCAGCTCTAGGCGAAAGCGACAGGGCGAGCAGTACTTC
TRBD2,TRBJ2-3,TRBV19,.,CASSIALAGGFRTQYF,TGTGCCAGTAGTATAGCCCTAGCGGGGGGGTTTCGTACGCAGTATTTT
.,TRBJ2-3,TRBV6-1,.,CASRARGADTQYF,TGTGCCAGCAGAGCCAGGGGGGCAGATACGCAGTATTTT
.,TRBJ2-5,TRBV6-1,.,CATSERGHQETQYF,TGTGCCACTTCGGAACGTGGCCATCAAGAGACCCAGTACTTC
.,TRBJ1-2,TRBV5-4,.,CASSLGRMGGYGYTF,TGTGCCAGCAGCTTAGGGCGTATGGGGGGCTATGGCTACACCTTC
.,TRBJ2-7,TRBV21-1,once,CASRGQGGEQYF,TGTGCCAGCAGGGGACAGGGAGGCGAGCAGTACTTC
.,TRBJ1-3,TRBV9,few,CASSVDPLGSAGNTIYF,TGTGCCAGCAGCGTAGATCCCCTCGGATCGGCTGGAAACACCATATATTTT
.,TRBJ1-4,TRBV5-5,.,CASSPGGTNEKLFF,TGTGCCAGCAGCCCGGGAGGGACTAATGAAAAACTGTTTTTT
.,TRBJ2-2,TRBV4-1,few,CASSPGLGRELFF,TGCGCCAGCAGCCCGGGGTTGGGCCGGGAGCTGTTTTTT
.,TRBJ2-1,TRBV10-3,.,CAIRQPGLTDNEQFF,TGTGCCATCAGACAACCGGGACTGACCGACAATGAGCAGTTCTTC
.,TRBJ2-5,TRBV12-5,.,CASGLPPPGETQYF,TGTGCTAGTGGTTTGCCCCCCCCCGGAGAGACCCAGTACTTC
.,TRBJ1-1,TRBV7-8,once,CASSLYGSRGAFF,TGTGCCAGCAGCTTATATGGGAGCCGGGGGGCTTTCTTT
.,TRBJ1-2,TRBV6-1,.,CASSEAWWGYTF,TGTGCCAGCAGTGAAGCATGGTGGGGCTACACCTTC
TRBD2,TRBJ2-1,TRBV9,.,CASSVGTSGGWQFF,TGTGCCAGCAGCGTCGGGACTAGCGGGGGTTGGCAGTTCTTC
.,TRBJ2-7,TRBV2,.,CASSADIQPYEQYF,TGTGCCAGCAGTGCGGACATACAACCCTACGAGCAGTACTTC
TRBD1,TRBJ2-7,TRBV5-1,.,CASRRTGGSYEQYF,TGCGCCAGCCGCAGGACAGGGGGCTCCTACGAGCAGTACTTC
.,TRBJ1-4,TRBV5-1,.,CASSLENSGEKLFF,TGCGCCAGCAGCTTGGAAAACTCTGGTGAAAAACTGTTTTTT
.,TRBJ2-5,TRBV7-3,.,CASRRGGGRETQYF,TGTGCCAGCAGGCGCGGCGGAGGTAGAGAGACCCAGTACTTC
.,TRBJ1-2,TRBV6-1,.,CASSLGGQGYGYTF,TGTGCCAGCAGCCTAGGTGGGCAGGGGTATGGCTACACCTTC
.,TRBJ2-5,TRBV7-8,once,CASSLDEVRVETQYF,TGTGCCAGCAGCTTAGATGAGGTTCGGGTAGAGACCCAGTACTTC
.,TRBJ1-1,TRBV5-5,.,CASSLLLLNTEAFF,TGTGCCAGCAGCTTGCTCCTCCTGAACACTGAAGCTTTCTTT
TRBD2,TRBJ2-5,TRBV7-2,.,CASSPSGWGETQYF,TGTGCCAGCAGCCCTAGCGGATGGGGAGAGACCCAGTACTTC
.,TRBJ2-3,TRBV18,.,CASSPLLSDTQYF,TGTGCCAGCTCACCACTTTTGTCCGATACGCAGTATTTT
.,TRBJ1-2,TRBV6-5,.,CASSRGLYGYTF,TGTGCCAGCAGTCGGGGGCTCTATGGCTACACCTTC
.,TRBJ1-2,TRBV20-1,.,CSASQDGYTF,TGCAGTGCTAGTCAAGATGGCTACACCTTC
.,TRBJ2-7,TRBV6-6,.,CASSYSQWPRDEQYF,TGTGCCAGCAGTTACTCACAGTGGCCCAGGGACGAGCAGTACTTC
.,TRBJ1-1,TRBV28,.,CASSSPQEGLMSFF,TGTGCCAGCAGTTCCCCTCAAGAAGGATTGATGTCTTTCTTT
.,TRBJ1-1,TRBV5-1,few,CASSPLDSTNTEAFF,TGCGCCAGCAGCCCTTTGGACAGTACGAACACTGAAGCTTTCTTT
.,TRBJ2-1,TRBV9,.,CASSVAVGGQRTYNEQFF,TGTGCCAGCAGCGTAGCTGTTGGGGGGCAGAGGACCTACAATGAGCAGTTCTTC
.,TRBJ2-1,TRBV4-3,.,CASSHQNRGSGQFF,TGCGCCAGCAGCCACCAAAATCGGGGTAGTGGGCAGTTCTTC
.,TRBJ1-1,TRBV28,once,CASRPSGNTEAFF,TGTGCCAGCAGACCCAGCGGGAACACTGAAGCTTTCTTT